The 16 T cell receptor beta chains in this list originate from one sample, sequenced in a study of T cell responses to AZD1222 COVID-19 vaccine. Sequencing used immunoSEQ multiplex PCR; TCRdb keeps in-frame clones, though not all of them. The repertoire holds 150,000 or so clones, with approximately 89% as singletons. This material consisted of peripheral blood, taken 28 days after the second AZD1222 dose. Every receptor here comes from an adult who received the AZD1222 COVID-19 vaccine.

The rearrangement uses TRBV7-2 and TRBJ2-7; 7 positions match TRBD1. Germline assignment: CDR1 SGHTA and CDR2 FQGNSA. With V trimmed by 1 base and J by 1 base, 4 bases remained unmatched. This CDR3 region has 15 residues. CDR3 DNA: TGTGCCAGCAGCTTAGAAAGGGGACAGTCCTACGAGCAGTACTTC. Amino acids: CASSLERGQSYEQYF.

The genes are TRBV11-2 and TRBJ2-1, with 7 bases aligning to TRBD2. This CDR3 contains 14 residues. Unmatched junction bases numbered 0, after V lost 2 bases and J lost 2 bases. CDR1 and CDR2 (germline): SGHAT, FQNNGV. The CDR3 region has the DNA TGTGCCAGCAGCTTAAGCGGGACCTACAATGAGCAGTTCTTC. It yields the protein CASSLSGTYNEQFF.

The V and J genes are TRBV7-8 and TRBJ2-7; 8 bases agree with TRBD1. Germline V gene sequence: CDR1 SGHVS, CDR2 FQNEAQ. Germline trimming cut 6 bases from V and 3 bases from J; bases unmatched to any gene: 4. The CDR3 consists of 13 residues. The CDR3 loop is CASRPTGVYEQYF. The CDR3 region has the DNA TGTGCCAGCAGGCCGACAGGGGTCTACGAGCAGTACTTC.

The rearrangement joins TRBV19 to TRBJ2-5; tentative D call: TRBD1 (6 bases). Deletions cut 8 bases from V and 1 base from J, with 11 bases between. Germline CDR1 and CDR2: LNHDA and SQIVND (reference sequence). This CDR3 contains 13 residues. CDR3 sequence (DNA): TGTGCCAGTCGTAACAGGGTCCAAGAGACCCAGTACTTC. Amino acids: CASRNRVQETQYF.

CDR3 sequence reads: CASSLNPARDEQFF. CDR3 nucleotides: TGTGCCAGCAGCTTAAACCCAGCCCGCGATGAGCAGTTCTTC. The chain uses TRBV7-3 and TRBJ2-1, with unresolved D. Germline CDR1 reads SGHTA; CDR2 reads FQGTGA. CDR3 size: 14 residues. V was pared by 1 base and J by 8 bases, with 12 bases between.

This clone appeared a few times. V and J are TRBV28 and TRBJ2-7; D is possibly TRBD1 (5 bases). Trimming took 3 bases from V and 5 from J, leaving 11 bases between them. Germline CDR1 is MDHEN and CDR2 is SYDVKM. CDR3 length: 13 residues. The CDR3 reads CASSFYRLHEQYF. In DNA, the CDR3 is TGTGCCAGCAGTTTTTACAGGCTCCACGAGCAGTACTTC.

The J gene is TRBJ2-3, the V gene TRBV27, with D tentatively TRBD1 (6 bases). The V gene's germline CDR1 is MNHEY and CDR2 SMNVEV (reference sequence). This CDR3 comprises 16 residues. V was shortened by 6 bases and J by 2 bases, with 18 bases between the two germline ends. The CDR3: CASSRGRVSYTDTQYF. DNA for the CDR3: TGTGCCAGCAGCAGGGGTAGGGTCTCATACACAGATACGCAGTATTTT.

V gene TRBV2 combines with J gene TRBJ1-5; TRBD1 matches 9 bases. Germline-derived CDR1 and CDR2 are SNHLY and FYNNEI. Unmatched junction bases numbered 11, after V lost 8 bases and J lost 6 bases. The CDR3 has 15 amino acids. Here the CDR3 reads CASRDRALRSQPQHF. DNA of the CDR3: TGTGCCAGCCGGGACAGGGCATTACGCTCTCAGCCCCAGCATTTT.

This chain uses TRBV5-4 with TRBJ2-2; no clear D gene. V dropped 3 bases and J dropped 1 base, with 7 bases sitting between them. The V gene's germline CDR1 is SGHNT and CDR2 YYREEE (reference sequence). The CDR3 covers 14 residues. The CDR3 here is CASSYLRNTGELFF. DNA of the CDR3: TGTGCCAGCAGCTATCTTAGGAACACCGGGGAGCTGTTTTTT.

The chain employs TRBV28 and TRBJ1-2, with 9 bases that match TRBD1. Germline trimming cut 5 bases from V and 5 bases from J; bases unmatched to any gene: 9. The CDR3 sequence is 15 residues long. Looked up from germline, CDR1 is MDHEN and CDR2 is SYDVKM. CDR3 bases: TGTGCCAGCAGTCCACCGGGACAGGGTGGTTATGGCTACACCTTC. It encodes CASSPPGQGGYGYTF.

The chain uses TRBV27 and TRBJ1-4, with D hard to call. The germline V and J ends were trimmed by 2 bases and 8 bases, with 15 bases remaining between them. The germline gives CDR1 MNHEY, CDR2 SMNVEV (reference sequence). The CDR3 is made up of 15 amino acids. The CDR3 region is CASSLNAQTTEKLFF. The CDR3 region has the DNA TGTGCCAGCAGTTTAAATGCCCAGACAACCGAAAAACTGTTTTTT.

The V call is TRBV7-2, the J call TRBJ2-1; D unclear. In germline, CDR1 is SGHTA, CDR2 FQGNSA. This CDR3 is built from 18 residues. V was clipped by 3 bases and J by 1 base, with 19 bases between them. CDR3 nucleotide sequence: TGTGCCAGCAGCTTGTGGGGTGTCGGTGGGTTGTCCTACAATGAGCAGTTCTTC. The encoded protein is CASSLWGVGGLSYNEQFF. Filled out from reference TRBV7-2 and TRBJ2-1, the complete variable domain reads GAGVSQSPSNKVTEKGKDVELRCDPISGHTALYWYRQSLGQGLEFLIYFQGNSAPDKSGLPSDRFSAERTGGSVSTLTIQRTQQEDSAVYLCASSLWGVGGLSYNEQFFGPGTRLTVL.

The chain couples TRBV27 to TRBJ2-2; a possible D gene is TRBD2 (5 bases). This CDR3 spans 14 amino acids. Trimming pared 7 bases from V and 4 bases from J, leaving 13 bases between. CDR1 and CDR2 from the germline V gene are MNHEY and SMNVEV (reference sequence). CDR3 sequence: CASKDFRFTGELFF. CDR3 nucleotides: TGTGCCAGCAAGGACTTCCGTTTCACCGGGGAGCTGTTTTTT.

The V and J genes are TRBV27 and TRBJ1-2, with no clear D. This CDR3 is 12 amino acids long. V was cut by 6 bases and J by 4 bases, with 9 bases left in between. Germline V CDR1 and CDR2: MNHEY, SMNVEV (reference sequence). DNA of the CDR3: TGTGCCAGCAGGTTGGGGAGCTATGGCTACACCTTC. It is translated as CASRLGSYGYTF.

In DNA form, the CDR3 reads TGTGCCAGCAGTCAGGGGCTAGCGGTTGGAACTGAAGCTTTCTTT. Amino acid sequence: CASSQGLAVGTEAFF. The V gene is TRBV2, the J gene TRBJ1-1; weak D call: TRBD1 (6 bases). The CDR3 covers 15 residues. Germline-derived CDR1 and CDR2 are SNHLY and FYNNEI. V gave up 5 bases and J gave up 5 bases, with 18 bases separating them. Variable domain in full (rest from reference TRBV2 and TRBJ1-1): EPEVTQTPSHQVTQMGQEVILRCVPISNHLYFYWYRQILGQKVEFLVSFYNNEISEKSEIFDDQFSVERPDGSNFTLKIRSTKLEDSAMYFCASSQGLAVGTEAFFGQGTRLTVV.

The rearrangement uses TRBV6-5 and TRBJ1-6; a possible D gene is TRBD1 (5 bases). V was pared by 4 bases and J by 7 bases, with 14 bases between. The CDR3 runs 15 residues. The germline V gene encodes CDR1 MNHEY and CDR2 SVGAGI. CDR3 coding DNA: TGTGCCAGCAGTTTACTCGTCGAGGGGAATTCACCCCTCCACTTT. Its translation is CASSLLVEGNSPLHF.